Listed here are 30 T cell receptor beta chains from one sample, sequenced in a study of graft-versus-host responses after intestinal transplantation. Profiling relied on immunoSEQ multiplex PCR, and the TCRdb table lists in-frame clones only, not all of them. The sample holds approximately 20,000 clones, roughly 92% seen once. This material consisted of PBMCs, taken 262 days after intestinal transplant. Receptor source: a human patient who received an intestinal transplant, so some T cells may come from the graft donor.

The chain has TRBV11-2 and TRBJ2-3; 12 bases are a match to TRBD2. Trimming cost V 4 bases and J 0 bases; bases outside gene matches: 5. In germline, CDR1 is SGHAT, CDR2 FQNNGV. This CDR3 is 17 amino acids long. The CDR3 sequence: CASSSGLAGRSTDTQYF. In DNA form, the CDR3 reads TGTGCCAGCAGCTCAGGACTAGCGGGAAGGAGCACAGATACGCAGTATTTT.

The count of this clone is one. The chain couples TRBV4-1 to TRBJ1-3; D is undetermined. Trimming took 0 bases from V and 1 from J, leaving 7 bases between them. The CDR3 totals 15 residues. Looked up from germline, CDR1 is MGHRA and CDR2 is YSYEKL. CDR3 coding DNA: TGCGCCAGCAGCCAAGATATCGGATCTGGAAACACCATATATTTT. This encodes CASSQDIGSGNTIYF.

This clone has only one observation. The chain has TRBV4-1 and TRBJ2-1, with D unclear. The length of the CDR3 is 14 residues. V lost 4 bases and J lost 4, with 11 bases in between. CDR1 MGHRA and CDR2 YSYEKL come from the germline V gene. The CDR3 sequence: CASSPGWSYNEQFF. CDR3 nucleotides: TGCGCCAGCAGCCCTGGTTGGTCTTACAATGAGCAGTTCTTC.

The J gene is TRBJ1-5, the V gene TRBV18; D remains unclear. This CDR3 comprises 13 residues. Germline CDR1 KGHSH, CDR2 LQKENI. V dropped 2 bases and J dropped 7 bases, with 9 bases sitting between them. CDR3 nucleotides: TGTGCCAGCTCACCAGGGAAAAACCAGCCCCAGCATTTT. This gives the protein CASSPGKNQPQHF.

The chain couples TRBV5-6 to TRBJ2-2; 10 bases map to TRBD2. The CDR3 consists of 17 residues. The V segment lost 3 bases and the J segment 2 bases; nucleotides outside the gene matches: 7. Germline values: CDR1 SGHDT, CDR2 YYEEEE. CDR3 protein: CASSWTLAGVNTGELFF. CDR3 in DNA: TGTGCCAGCAGCTGGACCCTAGCGGGAGTTAACACCGGGGAGCTGTTTTTT.

The rearrangement links TRBV6-1 to TRBJ1-4; a possible D gene is TRBD1 (5 bases). The CDR3 totals 14 residues. Germline values: CDR1 MNHNS, CDR2 SASEGT. V lost 4 bases to trimming and J lost 0 bases, with 6 bases between them. The CDR3, as DNA: TGTGCCAGCAGTGTGACAGCAACTAATGAAAAACTGTTTTTT. As protein: CASSVTATNEKLFF.

V gene TRBV10-3 combines with J gene TRBJ2-5; D is possibly TRBD2 (10 bases). Trimming pared 2 bases from V and 5 bases from J, leaving 15 bases between. Germline assignment: CDR1 ENHRY and CDR2 SYGVKD. The length of the CDR3 is 15 residues. The CDR3 coding sequence is TGTGCCATCAGTGAGACTAGCGGGACAGGGGAGACCCAGTACTTC. As protein: CAISETSGTGETQYF.

The V gene is TRBV25-1, the J gene TRBJ2-3; D is undetermined. The V gene lost 3 bases and the J gene lost 1 base, with 5 bases spanning the gap. The CDR3 spans 13 residues. The germline CDR1 and CDR2 sequences are MGHDK and SYGVNS. CDR3 sequence reads: CASSDGGTDTQYF. Written as DNA, the CDR3 is TGTGCCAGCAGTGACGGAGGCACAGATACGCAGTATTTT.

This clone was picked up one time. V usage is TRBV5-1 and J usage is TRBJ1-4; 8 nucleotides align to TRBD1. Germline values: CDR1 SGHRS, CDR2 YFSETQ. Trimming took 4 bases from V and 0 from J; bases not matched to a gene: 5. CDR3 length: 16 residues. CDR3 DNA sequence: TGCGCCAGCAGCACCGGGACAGGTGCAACTAATGAAAAACTGTTTTTT. Translated, it gives CASSTGTGATNEKLFF.

This clone was detected only once. This rearrangement joins TRBV27 to TRBJ2-1; TRBD2 might be the D (6 bases). The V end was cut by 5 bases, the J end by 2 bases, with 13 bases between. The CDR3 covers 15 residues. Germline assignment: CDR1 MNHEY and CDR2 SMNVEV (reference sequence). The CDR3 DNA reads as TGTGCCAGCAGTCATCCGGGAGACGCCTACAATGAGCAGTTCTTC. Protein product: CASSHPGDAYNEQFF.

The chain uses TRBV29-1 and TRBJ1-1; D is undetermined. Germline V gene lookup returns CDR1 SQVTM and CDR2 ANQGSEA. Trimming took 1 base from V and 5 from J, leaving 20 bases between them. The CDR3 totals 16 residues. The CDR3 here is CSVEGFSETARTEAFF. DNA of the CDR3: TGCAGCGTTGAAGGTTTTTCAGAAACGGCAAGGACTGAAGCTTTCTTT.

The V call is TRBV28, the J call TRBJ1-1; the D is unclear. CDR1 and CDR2 (germline): MDHEN, SYDVKM. CDR3 length: 15 amino acids. The ends were cut back, 1 base at V and 4 bases at J, with 13 bases in the middle. The CDR3: CASSLSPGPATEAFF. The CDR3 bases are TGTGCCAGCAGTTTATCCCCAGGTCCGGCCACTGAAGCTTTCTTT.

The V and J genes are TRBV30 and TRBJ2-4; D gene uncertain. The CDR3 covers 11 residues. V lost 5 bases and J lost 10, with 12 bases in between. CDR1 is GTSNPN, CDR2 SVGIG, per germline (reference sequence). The CDR3 nucleotides read TGTGCCTGGGGGGTTCCTGGGATTCAGTACTTC. Protein: CAWGVPGIQYF.

The J gene is TRBJ2-7, the V gene TRBV4-1, with D possibly being TRBD1 (6 bases). Trimming left V 3 bases short and J 3 bases short, with 15 bases between. This CDR3 has 15 residues. The germline gives CDR1 MGHRA, CDR2 YSYEKL. As DNA, the CDR3 is TGCGCCAGCAGCCAGGAAGGGGGACCTCTCTACGAGCAGTACTTC. This sequence encodes CASSQEGGPLYEQYF.

The chain uses TRBV6-5 and TRBJ2-7, with D perhaps being TRBD1 or TRBD2 (5 bases each). The CDR3 extends over 13 amino acids. Germline V lookup: CDR1 MNHEY, CDR2 SVGAGI. V dropped 5 bases and J dropped 5 bases, with 13 bases sitting between them. The CDR3 region is CASSEAWDDEQYF. The CDR3, as DNA: TGTGCCAGCAGTGAAGCGTGGGACGACGAGCAGTACTTC.

The CDR3 sequence: CASSSAGETDTQYF. DNA of the CDR3: TGTGCCAGCAGCTCAGCGGGAGAGACAGATACGCAGTATTTT. The gene calls are TRBV5-4 and TRBJ2-3, with 8 bases matching TRBD2. Germline CDR1 and CDR2: SGHNT and YYREEE (reference sequence). The junction had 3 bases not matched to a gene; V was cut back by 3 bases and J by 3 bases. The CDR3 consists of 14 residues.

The chain joins TRBV5-1 to TRBJ2-7; perhaps TRBD2 as D (5 bases). The V end lost 5 bases, the J end lost 0 bases, and 12 bases lay between the germline ends. CDR1 SGHRS and CDR2 YFSETQ come from the germline V gene. There are 14 residues in the CDR3. CDR3: CASSSRTFSYEQYF. The CDR3 nucleotides read TGCGCCAGCAGTTCCCGGACTTTCTCCTACGAGCAGTACTTC.

This clone was found once. The V and J genes are TRBV5-1 and TRBJ1-1; TRBD1 aligns across 9 bases. V shed 4 bases, J shed 7 bases, and the junction held 11 bases outside the gene matches. Germline assignment: CDR1 SGHRS and CDR2 YFSETQ. This CDR3 is built from 15 residues. The CDR3 DNA follows: TGCGCCAGCAGCGCACAACAGGGGGCGGCGGGTGAAGCTTTCTTT. It yields the protein CASSAQQGAAGEAFF.

This chain joins TRBV5-1 and TRBJ2-2; TRBD2 matches 13 bases. The CDR3 runs to 19 residues. Germline values: CDR1 SGHRS, CDR2 YFSETQ. The junction had 12 bases not matched to a gene; V was cut back by 5 bases and J by 2 bases. The chain's CDR3 is CASRTGLAGAKDNTGELFF. CDR3 coding DNA: TGCGCCAGCAGGACAGGACTAGCGGGGGCCAAAGACAACACCGGGGAGCTGTTTTTT.

This rearrangement joins TRBV19 to TRBJ2-7, with 7 nucleotides matching TRBD1. The CDR3 totals 14 residues. Per germline, CDR1 LNHDA and CDR2 SQIVND (reference sequence). V lost 1 base and J lost 4; bases outside the gene matches: 4. The DNA for the CDR3 is TGTGCCAGTAGTATAGCAGGGACAGCATACGAGCAGTACTTC. It encodes CASSIAGTAYEQYF.

The chain combines TRBV5-1 with TRBJ2-1, with 9 bases matching TRBD1. Germline assignment: CDR1 SGHRS and CDR2 YFSETQ. The CDR3 covers 19 residues. Losses at the gene ends were 3 bases for V and 0 bases for J; bases not matched to a gene: 13. In nucleotides, the CDR3 is TGCGCCAGCAGCTCCAGGGGACAGGGAAGTTCTGGCTCCTACAATGAGCAGTTCTTC. Translated: CASSSRGQGSSGSYNEQFF.

This chain uses TRBV7-9 with TRBJ2-7; 8 nucleotides line up with TRBD1. This CDR3 comprises 15 residues. The germline V gene encodes CDR1 SEHNR and CDR2 FQNEAQ (reference sequence). Trimming took 7 bases from V and 5 from J; bases not matched to a gene: 13. The chain's CDR3 is CASTLARTGFNEQYF. In nucleotides, the CDR3 is TGTGCCAGCACCTTGGCTCGGACAGGGTTCAACGAGCAGTACTTC.

This clone came up a few times. V is TRBV13 and J is TRBJ1-1, with D perhaps TRBD1 (6 bases). The V gene's germline CDR1 is PRHDT and CDR2 FYEKMQ (reference sequence). This CDR3 contains 13 residues. Trimming stripped 5 bases from V and 5 bases from J, with 12 bases between. For the CDR3, the DNA is TGTGCCAGCAGCCCACAGGGTGGTACTGAAGCTTTCTTT. Its protein product is CASSPQGGTEAFF.

The genes are TRBV7-6 and TRBJ2-1; 10 nucleotides align to TRBD1. With V trimmed by 9 bases and J by 7 bases, 6 bases remained unmatched. The CDR3 has 13 residues. Looked up from germline, CDR1 is SGHVS and CDR2 is FNYEAQ. DNA of the CDR3: TGTGCCAGTGGGACAGGGGCCCCTAATGAGCAGTTCTTC. It encodes CASGTGAPNEQFF. Full variable domain (missing parts from reference TRBV7-6 and TRBJ2-1): GAGVSQSPRYKVTKRGQDVALRCDPISGHVSLYWYRQALGQGPEFLTYFNYEAQQDKSGLPNDRFSAERPEGSISTLTIQRTEQRDSAMYRCASGTGAPNEQFFGPGTRLTVL.

This rearrangement joins TRBV5-1 to TRBJ2-3; the D gene is possibly TRBD1 (6 bases). Trimming stripped 0 bases from V and 2 bases from J, with 13 bases between. The CDR3 loop spans 16 amino acids. Per germline, CDR1 SGHRS and CDR2 YFSETQ. The DNA for the CDR3 is TGCGCCAGCAGCTTGGACCCAACAGGGTACACAGATACGCAGTATTTT. As protein: CASSLDPTGYTDTQYF.

J is TRBJ1-2 and V is TRBV4-2, with unresolved D. Trimming removed 0 bases at V and 7 bases at J, with 9 bases between. The germline CDR1 and CDR2 sequences are LGHNA and YNFKEQ. This CDR3 is built from 13 residues. This chain's CDR3 is CASSQDGVGGYTF. CDR3 coding DNA: TGTGCCAGCAGCCAAGATGGGGTGGGTGGCTACACCTTC.

The chain has TRBV10-2 and TRBJ2-2, with 11 bases fitting TRBD1. CDR1 and CDR2 from the germline V gene are WSHSY and SAAADI. With V trimmed by 8 bases and J by 4 bases, 0 bases remained unmatched. CDR3 length: 13 amino acids. DNA of the CDR3: TGCGCCAGCGGACAGGGGGCCACCGGGGAGCTGTTTTTT. Encoded protein: CASGQGATGELFF.

The chain combines TRBV9 with TRBJ2-1; 10 bases align to TRBD2. The V segment lost 5 bases and the J segment 5 bases; nucleotides outside the gene matches: 7. From germline, CDR1 is SGDLS and CDR2 YYNGEE. This CDR3 comprises 15 residues. CDR3 sequence reads: CASSEGTSADNEQFF. The CDR3 DNA sequence: TGTGCCAGCAGTGAAGGGACTAGCGCAGACAATGAGCAGTTCTTC.

This chain links TRBV6-5 with TRBJ1-1; a weak D match, TRBD1 (6 bases). Germline V gene lookup returns CDR1 MNHEY and CDR2 SVGAGI. V shed 4 bases and J shed 0 bases, with 15 bases lying between them. The CDR3 is 16 residues long. In DNA form, the CDR3 reads TGTGCCAGCAGTTCACAGGGATTTGAGGTGAACACTGAAGCTTTCTTT. Its protein product is CASSSQGFEVNTEAFF.

The rearrangement uses TRBV5-3 and TRBJ2-7; maybe TRBD1 (5 bases). TRBV5-3 falls under the ORF class, with uncertain function. V lost 4 bases and J 3 bases, leaving 26 bases between the germline ends. The CDR3 consists of 18 residues. CDR3 sequence (DNA): TGTGCCAGAAGCATACAGGACGCCTCCTCCCCCGCTTACTACGAGCAGTACTTC. Protein product: CARSIQDASSPAYYEQYF.